The 31 T cell receptor beta chains presented below share a single source sample, sequenced in a study of blood T cells in healthy people across ages. The second PCR ran about 6 to 12 cycles with a sample-barcoded 5' primer and J-beta primers. TCRdb re-called the 5' RACE reads with MiXCR, one entry per CDR3 protein. The data contain 800,000 to 1,300,000 distinct CDR3 sequences, about 25% of them singletons. These same data were also listed under a study on T cells of mothers and their children.

The sample consisted of blood. The receptors come from a girl aged 2-10 years in good health.

The chain combines TRBV5-1 with TRBJ2-3, with D perhaps TRBD1 or TRBD2 (5 bases each). CDR3 size: 19 residues. CDR1 and CDR2 from the germline V gene are SGHRS and YFSETQ. The V end was cut by 3 bases, the J end by 1 base, with 24 bases between. CDR3 loop: CASSSTGLRSVGGTDTQYF. DNA of the CDR3: TGCGCCAGCAGCTCCACAGGACTTAGGAGCGTGGGTGGCACAGATACGCAGTATTTT.

This clonotype has only a few counts. The J gene is TRBJ1-1, the V gene TRBV12-3 or TRBV12-4, with 7 bases identical to TRBD1. This CDR3 contains 15 residues. Trimming took 3 bases from V and 3 from J; bases not matched to a gene: 7. CDR3 in DNA: TGTGCCAGCAGTTTTCGGGGGGGACAGTACACTGAAGCTTTCTTT. Its protein is CASSFRGGQYTEAFF.

The table lists this clonotype with a few counts. The chain carries TRBV10-3 and TRBJ2-3, with 8 nucleotides matching TRBD2. The germline gives CDR1 ENHRY, CDR2 SYGVKD. With V trimmed by 6 bases and J by 2 bases, 10 bases remained unmatched. There are 16 residues in the CDR3. DNA of the CDR3: TGTGCCATCAGATCGCCGGGACTAGGGCTCACAGATACGCAGTATTTT. This translates into CAIRSPGLGLTDTQYF.

To note about this clonotype: At one boundary the junction diverges from the germline segment, which might be a read error. Here the CDR3 DNA reads TGTGCCTGCAGTCAGGGGGGGGACCAGTACTTC. Its translation is CACSQGGDQYF. The V gene is TRBV6-6, the J gene TRBJ2-5; perhaps D is TRBD1 or TRBD2 (7 bases each). Germline V gene lookup returns CDR1 MNHNY and CDR2 SVGAGI (reference sequence). This CDR3 comprises 11 residues.

The J gene is TRBJ2-3, the V gene TRBV9, with TRBD2 as a possible D gene (6 bases). This CDR3 spans 14 amino acids. CDR1 is SGDLS and CDR2 is YYNGEE in the germline V gene. The ends were cut back, 2 bases at V and 3 bases at J, with 10 bases in the middle. The CDR3 sequence: CASSVAGTTDTQYF. The CDR3 DNA sequence: TGTGCCAGCAGCGTGGCGGGAACGACAGATACGCAGTATTTT. The full variable domain, rest sourced from reference TRBV9 and TRBJ2-3, is DSGVTQTPKHLITATGQRVTLRCSPRSGDLSVYWYQQSLDQGLQFLIQYYNGEERAKGNILERFSAQQFPDLHSELNLSSLELGDSALYFCASSVAGTTDTQYFGPGTRLTVL.

This clonotype was counted a few times. The V call is TRBV11-2, the J call TRBJ2-5; the match to TRBD2 covers 11 bases. Per germline, CDR1 SGHAT and CDR2 FQNNGV. V was clipped by 6 bases and J by 5 bases; unmatched bases: 14. This CDR3 spans 17 amino acids. Here the CDR3 reads CASSRAPLAGGRETQYF. CDR3 bases: TGTGCCAGCAGTAGAGCCCCCCTAGCGGGGGGTAGGGAGACCCAGTACTTC.

This clonotype has only a few counts. V usage is TRBV19 and J usage is TRBJ1-4; D gene uncertain. This CDR3 region has 14 residues. V was trimmed by 3 bases and J by 7 bases, leaving 12 bases between them. The germline CDR1 and CDR2 sequences are LNHDA and SQIVND (reference sequence). This chain's CDR3 is CASSIPWGSEKLFF. DNA for the CDR3: TGTGCCAGTAGTATTCCTTGGGGAAGTGAAAAACTGTTTTTT. Supplemented by reference TRBV19 and TRBJ1-4, the full variable domain reads DGGITQSPKYLFRKEGQNVTLSCEQNLNHDAMYWYRQDPGQGLRLIYYSQIVNDFQKGDIAEGYSVSREKKESFPLTVTSAQKNPTAFYLCASSIPWGSEKLFFGSGTQLSVL.

The V gene is TRBV20-1, the J gene TRBJ2-5; D is unresolved. In germline, CDR1 is DFQATT, CDR2 SNEGSKA (reference sequence). This CDR3 spans 15 amino acids. V was shortened by 3 bases and J by 1 base, with 15 bases between the two germline ends. CDR3 DNA sequence: TGCAGTGCTAGGGATAGTCATTTTGGCCAAGAGACCCAGTACTTC. It encodes CSARDSHFGQETQYF.

The chain employs TRBV5-1 and TRBJ1-2; D ambiguous. Trimming removed 0 bases from V and 6 bases from J, with 12 bases in between. This CDR3 comprises 14 residues. Germline V lookup: CDR1 SGHRS, CDR2 YFSETQ. The CDR3 bases are TGCGCCAGCAGCTTGGAAGGCACTGTGGATGGCTACACCTTC. It translates to CASSLEGTVDGYTF.

The chain combines TRBV29-1 with TRBJ2-7; a possible D gene is TRBD1 (5 bases). The V end was cut by 6 bases, the J end by 3 bases, with 9 bases between. The germline V gene has CDR1 SQVTM and CDR2 ANQGSEA. The CDR3 is 11 residues long. CDR3: CSVDSNYEQYF. In DNA, the CDR3 is TGCAGCGTCGACAGTAACTACGAGCAGTACTTC.

The chain carries TRBV2 and TRBJ2-5; 8 bases map to TRBD2. Germline lookup yields CDR1 SNHLY and CDR2 FYNNEI. V lost 6 bases to trimming and J lost 2 bases; unmatched junction nucleotides: 8. The CDR3 spans 15 residues. The CDR3 DNA sequence: TGTGCCAGCAGCCAACTAGCGGCCCAACAAGAGACCCAGTACTTC. Translating gives CASSQLAAQQETQYF.

This clonotype was counted between two and nine times. This chain links TRBV4-1 with TRBJ2-7, with a weak D call TRBD2 (6 bases). V gave up 3 bases and J gave up 4 bases, with 16 bases separating them. CDR3 length equals 15 residues. Germline-derived CDR1 and CDR2 are MGHRA and YSYEKL. The CDR3 DNA sequence: TGCGCCAGCAGCCATTTACAAGGCGGGGTTTACGAGCAGTACTTC. Translation: CASSHLQGGVYEQYF.

This rearrangement joins TRBV7-9 to TRBJ2-3; the D is unclear. CDR3 length equals 12 residues. Trimming removed 5 bases at V and 9 bases at J, with 12 bases between. CDR1 and CDR2 (germline): SEHNR, FQNEAQ (reference sequence). For the CDR3, the DNA is TGTGCCAGCAGCCTTAAACCCCCCACGCAGTATTTT. It is translated as CASSLKPPTQYF. Supplemented by reference TRBV7-9 and TRBJ2-3, the full variable domain reads DTGVSQNPRHKITKRGQNVTFRCDPISEHNRLYWYRQTLGQGPEFLTYFQNEAQLEKSRLLSDRFSAERPKGSFSTLEIQRTEQGDSAMYLCASSLKPPTQYFGPGTRLTVL.

The rearrangement links TRBV28 to TRBJ1-2; 8 nucleotides match TRBD1. There are 15 residues in the CDR3. The J segment lost 4 bases and the V segment lost 6 bases, leaving 10 bases of the junction unmatched. From germline, CDR1 is MDHEN and CDR2 SYDVKM. The CDR3, as DNA: TGTGCCAGCAGCTCAAGTAACAGGGGGATCTATGGCTACACCTTC. It encodes CASSSSNRGIYGYTF.

The CDR3 spells CASSLVAGSINEQFF. The DNA for the CDR3 is TGCGCCAGCAGCTTGGTTGCGGGGAGTATCAATGAGCAGTTCTTC. This chain joins TRBV5-1 and TRBJ2-1; TRBD2 is a possible D gene (6 bases). The V gene lost 0 bases and the J gene lost 6 bases, with 13 bases spanning the gap. The V gene's germline CDR1 is SGHRS and CDR2 YFSETQ. CDR3 size: 15 residues.

This clonotype was picked up a small number of times. The V gene is TRBV10-3, the J gene TRBJ2-7, with no clear D. Germline V CDR1 and CDR2: ENHRY, SYGVKD. This CDR3 is 12 amino acids long. Trimming stripped 6 bases from V and 5 bases from J, with 11 bases between. CDR3 sequence (DNA): TGTGCCATCAGGAATAGTTTCCACGAGCAGTACTTC. This codes for CAIRNSFHEQYF.

V gene TRBV6-2 or TRBV6-3 combines with J gene TRBJ1-2, with D perhaps matching TRBD1 (6 bases). Trimming left V 6 bases short and J 3 bases short, with 14 bases between. CDR3 length equals 14 residues. Looked up from germline, CDR1 is MNHEY and CDR2 is SVGEGT. The CDR3 DNA reads TGTGCCAGCAGGCGCGACAGGACTCACTATGGCTACACCTTC. Its protein product is CASRRDRTHYGYTF.

This clonotype came up a few times. The rearrangement uses TRBV4-1 and TRBJ2-2; TRBD1 matches at 7 bases. Germline V lookup: CDR1 MGHRA, CDR2 YSYEKL. The CDR3 extends over 14 amino acids. J was trimmed by 7 bases and V by 7 bases; bases with no gene match: 9. CDR3 region: CASMDRQFGGELFF. In DNA form, the CDR3 reads TGCGCCAGCATGGACAGGCAGTTCGGCGGGGAGCTGTTTTTT.

The chain is built from TRBV19 and TRBJ2-1; 7 positions match TRBD1. V lost 5 bases to trimming and J lost 4 bases; unmatched junction nucleotides: 8. The CDR3 has 15 residues. The germline V gene has CDR1 LNHDA and CDR2 SQIVND (reference sequence). CDR3 coding DNA: TGTGCCAGTAGTTATAACACAGGGGTTTACAATGAGCAGTTCTTC. This sequence encodes CASSYNTGVYNEQFF.

The chain has TRBV12-3 or TRBV12-4 and TRBJ1-4; D perhaps matches TRBD1 (6 bases). The CDR3 covers 13 residues. Trimming left V 7 bases short and J 8 bases short, with 14 bases between. For the CDR3, the DNA is TGTGCCAGCAAAAAGTCGGGGGCAGAAAAACTGTTTTTT. Protein: CASKKSGAEKLFF.

This clonotype was seen a few times. The rearrangement links TRBV6-1 to TRBJ2-7; 8 nucleotides agree with TRBD1. The CDR3 is 12 amino acids. The junction had 6 bases not matched to a gene; V was cut back by 8 bases and J by 6 bases. CDR1 MNHNS and CDR2 SASEGT come from the germline V gene. CDR3 nucleotides: TGTGCCAGCTTTGACAGGGGATCCGAGCAGTACTTC. It codes for CASFDRGSEQYF.

V is TRBV9 and J is TRBJ2-1; D gene ambiguous. V shed 0 bases and J shed 8 bases, with 9 bases lying between them. CDR1 is SGDLS, CDR2 YYNGEE, per germline. This CDR3 region has 13 residues. DNA of the CDR3: TGTGCCAGCAGCGTAGGGGTGGGTGATGAGCAGTTCTTC. Amino acids: CASSVGVGDEQFF.

The V gene is TRBV29-1, the J gene TRBJ2-1; tentatively, D is TRBD2 (5 bases). This CDR3 has 16 residues. Trimming cost V 4 bases and J 4 bases, with 20 bases left between them. CDR1 SQVTM and CDR2 ANQGSEA come from the germline V gene. For the CDR3, the DNA is TGCAGCGTTGTTTCTATTGAGGCGGGCCTTTACAATGAGCAGTTCTTC. Its protein product is CSVVSIEAGLYNEQFF.

This clonotype was picked up many times. V gene TRBV29-1 combines with J gene TRBJ2-1; 11 bases agree with TRBD2. The germline CDR1 and CDR2 sequences are SQVTM and ANQGSEA. This CDR3 has 15 residues. The trim removed 7 bases at V and 3 bases at J, leaving 8 bases unmatched. Here the CDR3 DNA reads TGCAGCGGCTTTTCCGGGACTAGCGGCTACAATGAGCAGTTCTTC. Protein sequence: CSGFSGTSGYNEQFF.

The chain has TRBV2 and TRBJ2-1; no clear D. Trimming cost V 6 bases and J 0 bases, with 12 bases left between them. Germline CDR1 is SNHLY and CDR2 is FYNNEI. The CDR3 runs to 15 residues. The CDR3 DNA is TGTGCCAGCAGGGAAAACCTTAGCTCCTACAATGAGCAGTTCTTC. This gives the protein CASRENLSSYNEQFF.

The V gene is TRBV29-1, the J gene TRBJ2-1; 9 nucleotides agree with TRBD2. Germline CDR1 reads SQVTM; CDR2 reads ANQGSEA. The V segment lost 4 bases and the J segment 3 bases; nucleotides outside the gene matches: 10. This CDR3 has 16 amino acids. The CDR3 bases are TGCAGCGTTGGAAGGGGGACTAGCTTGGTCTACAATGAGCAGTTCTTC. Protein product: CSVGRGTSLVYNEQFF.

The J gene is TRBJ2-1, the V gene TRBV3-1; the match to TRBD2 covers 8 bases. CDR3 length: 17 residues. CDR1 and CDR2 from the germline V gene are LGHDT and YNNKEL (reference sequence). The J segment lost 7 bases and the V segment lost 4 bases, leaving 15 bases of the junction unmatched. The CDR3 spells CASSLTWGAGVRNEQFF. CDR3 DNA sequence: TGTGCCAGCAGCCTTACCTGGGGAGCGGGAGTGCGGAATGAGCAGTTCTTC.

A few counts support this clonotype. The V gene is TRBV19, the J gene TRBJ2-5; unclear D gene. TRBJ2-7 explains the end of the DNA better; the J call may be wrong. Germline V lookup: CDR1 LNHDA, CDR2 SQIVND (reference sequence). The CDR3 length is 14 residues. CDR3 sequence reads: CASSIGRQNYEQYF. CDR3 DNA sequence: TGTGCCAGTAGTATAGGAAGGCAGAACTACGAGCAGTACTTC.

The rearrangement uses TRBV3-1 and TRBJ1-5; the match to TRBD1 covers 7 bases. Germline V lookup: CDR1 LGHDT, CDR2 YNNKEL (reference sequence). The CDR3 sequence is 14 residues long. V trimming: 1 base; J trimming: 7 bases; junction bases outside the gene matches: 4. The chain's CDR3 is CASSQGQGEQPQHF. The CDR3 DNA reads TGTGCCAGCAGCCAAGGACAGGGTGAGCAGCCCCAGCATTTT.

This clonotype was observed a single time. CDR3 amino acids: CSARDLTGTLYGYTF. DNA of the CDR3: TGCAGTGCTAGAGATCTCACAGGGACCCTCTATGGCTACACCTTC. This rearrangement joins TRBV20-1 to TRBJ1-2; D perhaps matches TRBD1 (6 bases). The V and J ends lost 0 bases and 4 bases respectively, with 15 bases between them. The CDR3 consists of 15 residues. Germline CDR1 and CDR2: DFQATT and SNEGSKA (reference sequence).

Note on this clonotype: One end of the junction is discordant with germline, which a read error may explain. The J gene is TRBJ2-4, the V gene TRBV29-1; 7 bases map to TRBD2. Germline values: CDR1 SQVTM, CDR2 ANQGSEA. This CDR3 region has 13 residues. The CDR3 is CSVGAGTKNIQYF. The CDR3 DNA reads TGCAGCGTTGGAGCGGGGACCAAAAACATCCAGTACTTC.